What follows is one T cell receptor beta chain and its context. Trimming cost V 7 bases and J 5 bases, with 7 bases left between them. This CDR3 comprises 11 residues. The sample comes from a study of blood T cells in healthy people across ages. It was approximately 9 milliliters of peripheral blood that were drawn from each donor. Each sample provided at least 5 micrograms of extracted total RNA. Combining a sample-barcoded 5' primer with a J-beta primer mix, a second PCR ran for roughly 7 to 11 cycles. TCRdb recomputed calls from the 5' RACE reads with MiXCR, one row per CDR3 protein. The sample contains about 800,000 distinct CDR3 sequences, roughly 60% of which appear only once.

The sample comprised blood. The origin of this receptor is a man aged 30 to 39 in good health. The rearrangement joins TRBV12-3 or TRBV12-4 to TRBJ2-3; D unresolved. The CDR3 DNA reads TGTGCCAGCAAAAGGAGAGATACGCAGTATTTT. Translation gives CASKRRDTQYF.